This entry describes one T cell receptor beta chain. Its antigen is currently unknown. The sample belongs to a study of cytomegalovirus exposure and HLA in healthy donors. The PCR made use of 60 Vbeta and 13 Jbeta primers. The table came from immunoSEQ multiplex PCR; TCRdb's copy has only in-frame clones and leaves some out. This sample carries roughly 120,000 clones, around two thirds of them seen once, and the ten largest clones take about 7.9%. The donors, nominally healthy at sampling, likely had unrecorded immune exposures. The study, taken as a whole, reports: Further analysis, carried out later, found HLA-associated TCR beta chains more clonally expanded than equally common other chains. The study carried out a later analysis of TCR beta sequences. It associated under 20,000 of them with specific HLA alleles at a false discovery rate of 0.05.

Input material: PBMCs. The sequence derives from a woman in her 40s in good health and CMV-seropositive.

The CDR3 nucleotides read TGTGCCAGCAGCTCGGACACCGGGGAGCTGTTTTTT. Translation: CASSSDTGELFF. This chain joins TRBV7-6 and TRBJ2-2, with no clear D. Germline CDR1 reads SGHVS; CDR2 reads FNYEAQ. CDR3 size: 12 residues. Trimming removed 4 bases from V and 3 bases from J, with 3 bases in between.